The 21 T cell receptor beta chains reported below all come from one sample, sequenced in a study of tumor-infiltrating lymphocytes in primary liver carcinoma. TCR beta cDNA was made from around 520 ng total RNA with a constant-region primer. Researchers made the TCR beta libraries by running three nested multiplex PCR rounds with slightly modified ARM-PCR. The first two PCR rounds used TRBV1-TRBV30 primers with a Cbeta primer, roughly 10 cycles each. From the multiplex PCR reads, TCRdb called clonotypes with MiXCR, one entry per CDR3 protein. The sample shows fewer than 90,000 distinct CDR3 sequences, 60% to 75% of them seen only once. Between roughly 17 and 31 mg of unsorted bulk tissue served as the source from which RNA and DNA were co-extracted. The sample consisted of liver tumor tissue from sampling region 1. Described subset: tumor region T1, superior pole. These receptors came from a man in his forties or fifties with primary liver carcinoma and hepatitis B virus infection.

A remark on this clonotype: One base away lies a much larger clone, so this may be a sequencing read error. The CDR3 DNA follows: TGCGCCAGCAACTTGGAAGGACTAGCGAACAATGAGCAGTTCTTC. Translation: CASNLEGLANNEQFF. The chain couples TRBV5-1 to TRBJ2-1, with 9 bases aligning to TRBD2. CDR3 length: 15 amino acids. Germline V lookup: CDR1 SGHRS, CDR2 YFSETQ.

This clonotype was found once. An end of the junction differs from the germline gene, which may be a read error. This chain connects TRBV11-2 to TRBJ2-3; 10 bases fit TRBD1. Germline-derived CDR1 and CDR2 are SGHAT and FQNNGV. The CDR3 length is 17 residues. DNA of the CDR3: TGTGTCAGCAGATTAGATCTTGGGACAGGGGCAGGCGATACGCAGTATTTT. Encoded protein: CVSRLDLGTGAGDTQYF.

J is TRBJ2-7 and V is TRBV13, with 10 bases matching TRBD1. V shed 4 bases and J 4 bases; nucleotides not matched to a gene: 7. CDR1 PRHDT and CDR2 FYEKMQ come from the germline V gene (reference sequence). CDR3 length: 15 amino acids. Here the CDR3 reads CASSSGQGVLYEQYF. For the CDR3, the DNA is TGTGCCAGCAGCTCAGGACAGGGGGTCCTTTACGAGCAGTACTTC.

This sequence joins TRBV28 and TRBJ2-1; D is unresolved. The germline V and J ends were trimmed by 6 bases and 7 bases, with 22 bases remaining between them. Germline V CDR1 and CDR2: MDHEN, SYDVKM. The CDR3 spans 16 residues. For the CDR3, the DNA is TGTGCCAGCAGCATTTTTTCATCGCCTAGAGGAAATGAGCAGTTCTTC. The encoded protein is CASSIFSSPRGNEQFF.

Of note for this clonotype: Its ends do not fully match the called genes, so a read error is possible. CDR3 DNA: TGTGCCAGTAGCTTAGAGGCTGTTAGCGGGAGGGCCAATGAGCAGTTCTTC. Translating gives CASSLEAVSGRANEQFF. The genes are TRBV11-2 and TRBJ2-1, with 11 positions matching TRBD2. The germline V gene encodes CDR1 SGHAT and CDR2 FQNNGV. The CDR3 has 17 amino acids.

About this clonotype itself: The junction shows a germline mismatch at one end, possibly a read error. The CDR3 region is CASNETGGSYNEQFF. CDR3 sequence (DNA): TGCGCCAGCAATGAGACGGGGGGCTCCTACAATGAGCAGTTCTTC. V and J are TRBV10-1 and TRBJ2-1, with 7 bases aligning to TRBD2. The CDR3 extends over 15 amino acids. The V gene's germline CDR1 is WNHNN and CDR2 SYGVQD (reference sequence).

This clonotype occurred many times. J is TRBJ2-3 and V is TRBV7-9; D uncertain. This CDR3 has 11 residues. Trimming took off 5 bases at V and 6 bases at J, with 6 bases between the two ends. The V gene's germline CDR1 is SEHNR and CDR2 FQNEAQ (reference sequence). Here the CDR3 reads CASSPPDTQYF. Here the CDR3 DNA reads TGTGCCAGCAGCCCCCCCGATACGCAGTATTTT.

Relative to its sample, this clonotype is medium-sized. The rearrangement joins TRBV11-2 to TRBJ2-2, with unresolved D. Trimming pared 0 bases from V and 4 bases from J, leaving 6 bases between. The CDR3 runs 14 residues. CDR1 is SGHAT and CDR2 is FQNNGV in the germline V gene. CDR3 nucleotides: TGTGCCAGCAGCTTAGATTTCCTCACCGGGGAGCTGTTTTTT. This sequence encodes CASSLDFLTGELFF. Using reference TRBV11-2 and TRBJ2-2 for the parts outside the CDR3, the full variable domain is EAGVAQSPRYKIIEKRQSVAFWCNPISGHATLYWYQQILGQGPKLLIQFQNNGVVDDSQLPKDRFSAERLKGVDSTLKIQPAKLEDSAVYLCASSLDFLTGELFFGEGSRLTVL.

With respect to this clonotype: No conserved phenylalanine or tryptophan is present at the end of the CDR3, so a read error is the likely explanation. Because the CDR3's place on the DNA is in doubt, the DNA is left out and the CDR3 is given as listed by TCRdb. The V call is TRBV11-2, the J call TRBJ2-7. CDR1 and CDR2 from the germline V gene are SGHAT and FQNNGV. The CDR3 numbers 14 amino acids, ends counted. The CDR3 loop is CVNSLTDTAYEKYI.

A remark on this clonotype: The CDR3 does not end in the conserved phenylalanine or tryptophan, so this is likely a read error. Because the CDR3's place on the DNA is in doubt, the DNA is left out and the CDR3 is given as listed by TCRdb. This chain connects TRBV5-8 to TRBJ2-1; the listed D gene, TRBD1, was not tested against the DNA. The CDR3 numbers 15 amino acids, ends counted. CDR1 and CDR2 from the germline V gene are SGHTS and YDEGEE. The CDR3 sequence is CASSSWTGGFDEQFY.

Notes on this clonotype: The junction and the germline gene differ at one end; a read error may be behind it. This chain connects TRBV11-2 to TRBJ2-1; D possibly matches TRBD1 or TRBD2 (5 bases each). CDR3 length equals 15 residues. Germline CDR1 SGHAT, CDR2 FQNNGV. CDR3 sequence reads: CATGQDQPSCNEQFF. In nucleotides, the CDR3 is TGTGCCACGGGGCAAGACCAGCCATCCTGCAATGAGCAATTCTTC.

In the case of this clonotype: It may be a read error: a sequence one base away is much more abundant. The missing conserved phenylalanine or tryptophan at the end of this CDR3 makes a read error likely. The CDR3 spells CASSRDSNYGYTS. The CDR3 DNA reads as TGTGCCAGCAGCCGGGACAGTAACTATGGCTACACCTCC. The chain employs TRBV28 and TRBJ1-2; TRBD1 matches at 7 bases. The CDR3 length is 13 residues. CDR1 and CDR2 from the germline V gene are MDHEN and SYDVKM. The trim removed 6 bases at V and 1 base at J, leaving 2 bases unmatched.

As for this clonotype: This sequence may be a read error, since a much larger clone differs from it by one base. The rearrangement joins TRBV2 to TRBJ2-5, with 8 bases identical to TRBD2. The CDR3 runs to 15 residues. Germline V gives CDR1 SNHLY, CDR2 FYNNEI. CDR3 in DNA: TGTACCAGCAGGAACAGATCGGGAGGGAGGGAGACCCAGTACTTC. Its translation: CTSRNRSGGRETQYF.

Remarks on this clonotype: As the CDR3 is not closed by the conserved phenylalanine or tryptophan, this likely results from a read error. The chain combines TRBV5-1 with TRBJ2-1; D is possibly TRBD2 (5 bases). Germline CDR1 reads SGHRS; CDR2 reads YFSETQ. This CDR3 has 14 residues. As DNA, the CDR3 is TGCGTCAGCAGCTTGTCGGGGATCCCCGATAGGCAGTTCATC. Amino acid sequence: CVSSLSGIPDRQFI.

Note on this clonotype: The junction departs from germline at one end; a sequencing error may be responsible. The chain carries TRBV12-3 or TRBV12-4 and TRBJ2-5; 7 nucleotides agree with TRBD2. CDR3 length: 15 residues. This chain's CDR3 is CSSSSVGRGQETQYF. The CDR3 nucleotides read TGTTCCAGCAGCTCAGTAGGGAGGGGTCAAGAGACCCAGTACTTC.

This clonotype was counted ten times or more. The chain links TRBV10-2 to TRBJ2-7; D may be TRBD2 (6 bases). The germline CDR1 and CDR2 sequences are WSHSY and SAAADI. V was clipped by 0 bases and J by 3 bases, with 18 bases between them. There are 17 residues in the CDR3. CDR3 residues: CASSESRYGSDGYEQYF. The CDR3 DNA reads as TGCGCCAGCAGTGAGTCGAGGTACGGGAGTGATGGCTACGAGCAGTACTTC.

Details on this clonotype: The junction departs from the called germline gene at one end, perhaps through a read error. The rearrangement joins TRBV12-3 or TRBV12-4 to TRBJ2-7; D tentatively reads TRBD1 or TRBD2 (5 bases each). The CDR3 is 15 amino acids. The CDR3 loop is CTSRPTSGAPYEQYF. As DNA, the CDR3 is TGTACCAGCAGACCAACTAGTGGGGCTCCCTACGAGCAGTACTTC.

This chain links TRBV2 with TRBJ2-1; TRBD2 matches at 7 bases. The CDR3 is made up of 13 amino acids. J gave up 7 bases and V 8 bases, and 8 bases lay outside the gene matches. From germline, CDR1 is SNHLY and CDR2 FYNNEI. This chain's CDR3 is CASHCGSSNEQFF. In nucleotides, the CDR3 is TGTGCCAGCCACTGCGGGAGTAGTAATGAGCAGTTCTTC.

This clonotype was detected a few times. One base away lies a much larger clone, so this may be a sequencing read error. The CDR3 nucleotides are TGTGTCAGCAGTTACGGGTCTGCCGTCAACACTGAAGCTTTCTTT. Translating it yields CVSSYGSAVNTEAFF. The V call is TRBV6-6, the J call TRBJ1-1; no reliable D call. Per the germline V gene, CDR1 is MNHNY and CDR2 is SVGAGI (reference sequence). This CDR3 spans 15 amino acids.

This clonotype was found many times. The chain joins TRBV10-3 to TRBJ2-7; TRBD2 is a possible D gene (6 bases). The ends were cut back, 0 bases at V and 0 bases at J, with 12 bases in the middle. Germline V gene sequence: CDR1 ENHRY, CDR2 SYGVKD. The CDR3 contains 16 residues. The CDR3 protein is CAISESGTASSYEQYF. CDR3 bases: TGTGCCATCAGTGAGTCGGGGACTGCAAGCTCCTACGAGCAGTACTTC.

This chain joins TRBV24-1 and TRBJ2-3; D unresolved. The germline CDR1 and CDR2 sequences are KGHDR and SFDVKD. The V gene lost 3 bases and the J gene lost 6 bases, with 12 bases spanning the gap. The CDR3 is made up of 14 amino acids. This CDR3 reads CATSDPATTDTQYF. The CDR3 coding sequence is TGTGCCACCAGTGATCCCGCGACGACGGATACGCAGTATTTT.